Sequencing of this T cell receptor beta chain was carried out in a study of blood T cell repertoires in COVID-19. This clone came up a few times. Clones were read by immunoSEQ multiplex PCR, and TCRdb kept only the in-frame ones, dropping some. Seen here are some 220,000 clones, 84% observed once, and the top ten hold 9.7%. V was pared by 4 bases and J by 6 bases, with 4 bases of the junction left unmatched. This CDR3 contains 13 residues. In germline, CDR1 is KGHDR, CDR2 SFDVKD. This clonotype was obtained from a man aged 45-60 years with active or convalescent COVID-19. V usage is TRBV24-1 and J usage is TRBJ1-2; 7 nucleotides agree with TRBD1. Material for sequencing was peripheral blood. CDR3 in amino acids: CATSDNRGDGYTF. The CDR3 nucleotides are TGTGCCACCAGTGACAACAGGGGTGATGGCTACACCTTC.